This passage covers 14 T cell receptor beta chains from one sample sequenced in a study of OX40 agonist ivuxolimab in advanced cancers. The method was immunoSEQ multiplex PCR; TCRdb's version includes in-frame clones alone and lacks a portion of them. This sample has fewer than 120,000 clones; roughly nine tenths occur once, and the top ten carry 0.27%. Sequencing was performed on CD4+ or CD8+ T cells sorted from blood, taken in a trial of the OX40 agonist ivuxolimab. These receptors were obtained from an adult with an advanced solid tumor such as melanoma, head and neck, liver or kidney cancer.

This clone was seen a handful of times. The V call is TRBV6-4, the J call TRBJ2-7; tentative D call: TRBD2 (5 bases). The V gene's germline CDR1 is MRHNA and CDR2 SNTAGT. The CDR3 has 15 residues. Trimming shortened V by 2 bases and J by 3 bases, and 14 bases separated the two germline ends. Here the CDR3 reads CASSDPDYSGYEQYF. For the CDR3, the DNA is TGTGCCAGCAGTGACCCCGACTACAGTGGCTACGAGCAGTACTTC.

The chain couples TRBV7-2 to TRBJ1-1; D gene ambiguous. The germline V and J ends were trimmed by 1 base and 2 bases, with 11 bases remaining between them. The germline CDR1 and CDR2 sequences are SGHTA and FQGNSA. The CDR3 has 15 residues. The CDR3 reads CASSLEGSINTEAFF. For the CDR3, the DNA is TGTGCCAGCAGCTTAGAGGGCAGCATCAACACTGAAGCTTTCTTT.

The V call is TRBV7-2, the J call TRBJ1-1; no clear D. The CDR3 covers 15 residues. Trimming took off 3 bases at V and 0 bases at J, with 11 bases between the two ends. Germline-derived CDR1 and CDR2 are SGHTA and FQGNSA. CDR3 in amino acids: CASSFGGGLNTEAFF. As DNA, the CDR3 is TGTGCCAGCAGCTTTGGAGGCGGCCTGAACACTGAAGCTTTCTTT.

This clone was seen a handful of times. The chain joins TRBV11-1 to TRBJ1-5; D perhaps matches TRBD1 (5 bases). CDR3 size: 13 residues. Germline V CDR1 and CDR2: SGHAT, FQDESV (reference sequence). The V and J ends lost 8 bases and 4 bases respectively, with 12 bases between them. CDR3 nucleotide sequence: TGTGCCAGCGGGGCCGGGGAGAATCAGCCCCAGCATTTT. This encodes CASGAGENQPQHF.

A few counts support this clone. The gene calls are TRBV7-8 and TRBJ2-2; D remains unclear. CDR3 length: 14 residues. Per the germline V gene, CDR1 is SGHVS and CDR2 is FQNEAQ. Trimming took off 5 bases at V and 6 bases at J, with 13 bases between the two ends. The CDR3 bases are TGTGCCAGCAGCGACGGGCAGATGGCCGGGGAGCTGTTTTTT. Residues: CASSDGQMAGELFF.

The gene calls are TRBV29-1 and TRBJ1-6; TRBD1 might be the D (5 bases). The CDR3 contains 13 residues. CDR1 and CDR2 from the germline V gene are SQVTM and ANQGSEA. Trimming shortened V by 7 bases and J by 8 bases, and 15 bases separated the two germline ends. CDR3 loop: CSAKDTDDSPLHF. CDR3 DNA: TGCAGCGCCAAGGACACCGATGATTCACCCCTCCACTTT.

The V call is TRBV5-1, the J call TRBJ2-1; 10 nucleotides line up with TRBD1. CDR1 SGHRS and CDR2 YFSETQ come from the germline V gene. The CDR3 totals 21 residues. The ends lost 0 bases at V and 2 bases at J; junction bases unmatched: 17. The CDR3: CASSLAGATGGLPPAYNEQFF. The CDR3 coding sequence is TGCGCCAGCAGCTTGGCCGGGGCGACAGGGGGCCTTCCCCCCGCCTACAATGAGCAGTTCTTC.

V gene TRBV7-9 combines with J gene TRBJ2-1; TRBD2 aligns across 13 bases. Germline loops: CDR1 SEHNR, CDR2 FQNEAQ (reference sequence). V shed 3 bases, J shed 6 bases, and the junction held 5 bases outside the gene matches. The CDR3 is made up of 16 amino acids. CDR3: CASSFGTSGTVNEQFF. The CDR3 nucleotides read TGTGCCAGCAGCTTTGGGACTAGCGGGACGGTCAATGAGCAGTTCTTC.

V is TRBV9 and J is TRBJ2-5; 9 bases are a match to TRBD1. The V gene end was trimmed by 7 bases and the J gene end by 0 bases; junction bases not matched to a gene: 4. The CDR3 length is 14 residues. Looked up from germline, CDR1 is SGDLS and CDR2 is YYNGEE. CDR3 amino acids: CASGGTGHQETQYF. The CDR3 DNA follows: TGTGCCAGCGGGGGGACAGGGCACCAAGAGACCCAGTACTTC.

The CDR3 coding sequence is TGTGCCAGCAGCCCGGGACAGGGGATGAGTTCTGGAAACACCATATATTTT. It is translated as CASSPGQGMSSGNTIYF. V usage is TRBV5-8 and J usage is TRBJ1-3, with TRBD1 matching over 10 bases. This CDR3 spans 17 amino acids. The germline gives CDR1 SGHTS, CDR2 YDEGEE. Germline trimming cut 4 bases from V and 1 base from J; bases unmatched to any gene: 8.

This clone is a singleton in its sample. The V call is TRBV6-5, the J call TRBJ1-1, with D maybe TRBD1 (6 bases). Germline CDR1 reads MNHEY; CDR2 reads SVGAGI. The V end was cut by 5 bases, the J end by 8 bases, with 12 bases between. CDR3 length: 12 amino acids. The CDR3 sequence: CASSDGQFEAFF. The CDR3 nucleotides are TGTGCCAGCAGTGACGGACAGTTCGAAGCTTTCTTT.

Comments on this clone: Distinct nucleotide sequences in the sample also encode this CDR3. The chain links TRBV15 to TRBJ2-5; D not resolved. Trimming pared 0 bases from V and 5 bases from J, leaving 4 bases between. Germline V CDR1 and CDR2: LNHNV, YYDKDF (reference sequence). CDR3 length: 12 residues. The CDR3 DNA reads TGTGCCACCAGCAGAGATACGGAGACCCAGTACTTC. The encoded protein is CATSRDTETQYF.

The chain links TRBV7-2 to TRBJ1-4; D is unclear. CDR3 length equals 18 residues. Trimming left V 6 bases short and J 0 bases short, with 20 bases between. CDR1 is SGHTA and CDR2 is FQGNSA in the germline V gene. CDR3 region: CASRFNSPPLTTNEKLFF. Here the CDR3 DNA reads TGTGCCAGCAGGTTTAATTCCCCCCCGCTCACAACTAATGAAAAACTGTTTTTT.

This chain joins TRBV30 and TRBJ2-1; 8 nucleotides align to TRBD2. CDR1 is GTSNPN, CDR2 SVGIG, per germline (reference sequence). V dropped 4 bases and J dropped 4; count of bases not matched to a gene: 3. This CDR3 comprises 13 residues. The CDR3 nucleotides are TGTGCCTGGAACAGCGGGAGTTACAATGAGCAGTTCTTC. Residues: CAWNSGSYNEQFF.